This T cell receptor beta chain appears in the sequencing data of a study of technical replicates of blood from a few donors. Germline V gene data show CDR1 as SGHRS and CDR2 as YFSETQ. V lost 0 bases and J lost 2, with 13 bases in between. This CDR3 region has 16 residues. The data were produced by immunoSEQ multiplex PCR, yet TCRdb's version contains in-frame clones alone and is incomplete. This table holds about 62,000 clones, roughly 90% found once. This TCR derives from a human donor in good health. Some clones in this sample may be carry-over from other donors' samples. What was sequenced was PBMCs. The gene calls are TRBV5-1 and TRBJ2-3; D is ambiguous. CDR3 amino acids: CASSLGASQSTDTQYF. CDR3 nucleotides: TGCGCCAGCAGCTTGGGTGCTTCCCAGTCCACAGATACGCAGTATTTT.